These 19 T cell receptor beta chains share one sample of origin, sequenced in a study of cytomegalovirus exposure and HLA in healthy donors. PCR primers comprised 60 Vbeta and 13 Jbeta primers. TCRdb's copy holds only in-frame clones and misses some; the assay was immunoSEQ multiplex PCR. The sample consists of about 73,000 clones, roughly 70% of them appearing once. Sequenced material: PBMCs. These TCRs come from a man in his 70s in good health and CMV-seronegative.

CDR3 sequence: CASSGGTGRGNEKLFF. The CDR3 DNA reads TGTGCCAGTAGTGGGGGCACAGGGCGGGGGAATGAAAAACTGTTTTTT. This rearrangement joins TRBV19 to TRBJ1-4; D might be TRBD1 (6 bases). CDR3 size: 16 residues. The V end was cut by 5 bases, the J end by 5 bases, with 18 bases between. CDR1 LNHDA and CDR2 SQIVND come from the germline V gene (reference sequence).

The chain employs TRBV10-2 and TRBJ1-2, with D maybe TRBD1 (5 bases). Germline V CDR1 and CDR2: WSHSY, SAAADI. The CDR3 is made up of 13 amino acids. Trimming took off 5 bases at V and 4 bases at J, with 11 bases between the two ends. In nucleotides, the CDR3 is TGCGCCAGCAGTCTACAGGACCGCTATGGCTACACCTTC. As protein: CASSLQDRYGYTF.

The V call is TRBV9, the J call TRBJ2-1, with 12 nucleotides matching TRBD2. Germline V gene sequence: CDR1 SGDLS, CDR2 YYNGEE. CDR3 length equals 15 residues. The junction had 0 bases not matched to a gene; V was cut back by 3 bases and J by 2 bases. The CDR3 region is CASSGTSGAYNEQFF. The CDR3 coding sequence is TGTGCCAGCAGCGGGACTAGCGGGGCCTACAATGAGCAGTTCTTC.

The V and J genes are TRBV6-6 and TRBJ1-5; TRBD1 might be the D (6 bases). The CDR3 is 14 amino acids. The germline V gene has CDR1 MNHNY and CDR2 SVGAGI (reference sequence). Trimming took 9 bases from V and 4 from J, leaving 16 bases between them. This chain's CDR3 is CASTGQRGNQPQHF. As DNA, the CDR3 is TGTGCCAGTACGGGACAAAGGGGGAATCAGCCCCAGCATTTT.

This chain uses TRBV7-2 with TRBJ2-7, with D unclear. Trimming took 3 bases from V and 4 from J, leaving 7 bases between them. CDR1 and CDR2 from the germline V gene are SGHTA and FQGNSA. This CDR3 contains 12 residues. CDR3 residues: CASSFAGYEQYF. In DNA, the CDR3 is TGTGCCAGCAGCTTTGCCGGGTACGAGCAGTACTTC.

This chain uses TRBV28 with TRBJ1-3; D gene unclear. Germline V gene sequence: CDR1 MDHEN, CDR2 SYDVKM. V shed 7 bases and J shed 5 bases, with 9 bases lying between them. The CDR3 is 12 residues long. The CDR3 region is CASKSPRNTIYF. For the CDR3, the DNA is TGTGCCAGCAAGAGTCCAAGAAACACCATATATTTT.

The V and J genes are TRBV19 and TRBJ1-1; 9 bases fit TRBD1. Trimming cost V 6 bases and J 3 bases; bases outside gene matches: 2. This CDR3 has 13 amino acids. Germline CDR1 and CDR2: LNHDA and SQIVND (reference sequence). The CDR3 DNA sequence: TGTGCCAGTAGACAGGGGGCGGACACTGAAGCTTTCTTT. Translated, it gives CASRQGADTEAFF.

The sample holds many counts of this clone. The chain joins TRBV6-5 to TRBJ1-4; 10 nucleotides match TRBD1. From germline, CDR1 is MNHEY and CDR2 SVGAGI. There are 15 residues in the CDR3. V shed 0 bases, J shed 8 bases, and the junction held 3 bases outside the gene matches. CDR3 bases: TGTGCCAGCAGTTACTCGGGACAGGGGAGAGAAAAACTGTTTTTT. This translates into CASSYSGQGREKLFF.

This clone was seen only a few times. The chain employs TRBV5-1 and TRBJ2-2, with 8 bases identical to TRBD2. The CDR3 contains 15 residues. The V and J ends lost 7 bases and 4 bases, in that order; junction bases with no gene match: 9. The germline CDR1 and CDR2 sequences are SGHRS and YFSETQ. This chain's CDR3 is CASSSGGEGTGELFF. Written as DNA, the CDR3 is TGCGCCAGCTCCTCCGGGGGGGAAGGCACCGGGGAGCTGTTTTTT.

The V call is TRBV5-1, the J call TRBJ1-6; 7 bases map to TRBD1. V trimming: 6 bases; J trimming: 13 bases; junction bases outside the gene matches: 7. Germline V gene lookup returns CDR1 SGHRS and CDR2 YFSETQ. CDR3 length: 12 residues. The CDR3 bases are TGCGCCAGCATGGCAGGGGGGCCTCCCCTCCACTTT. Encoded protein: CASMAGGPPLHF.

There are a few counts of this clone. This chain joins TRBV13 and TRBJ2-5, with D unclear. This CDR3 contains 14 residues. The V gene lost 0 bases and the J gene lost 1 base, with 6 bases spanning the gap. The germline gives CDR1 PRHDT, CDR2 FYEKMQ (reference sequence). The chain's CDR3 is CASSLGASQETQYF. DNA of the CDR3: TGTGCCAGCAGCTTAGGGGCATCCCAAGAGACCCAGTACTTC.

The chain combines TRBV19 with TRBJ2-1; a weak D match, TRBD2 (7 bases). CDR3 length: 14 amino acids. Trimming left V 6 bases short and J 8 bases short, with 17 bases between. Looked up from germline, CDR1 is LNHDA and CDR2 is SQIVND (reference sequence). As DNA, the CDR3 is TGTGCCAGTAGAGTAAGGGGGGGGCCCTATGAGCAGTTCTTC. It codes for CASRVRGGPYEQFF. The full variable domain, its missing parts supplied by reference TRBV19 and TRBJ2-1, is DGGITQSPKYLFRKEGQNVTLSCEQNLNHDAMYWYRQDPGQGLRLIYYSQIVNDFQKGDIAEGYSVSREKKESFPLTVTSAQKNPTAFYLCASRVRGGPYEQFFGPGTRLTVL.

CDR3 DNA: TGCAGCGTTGCAGGTGCAACTAATGAAAAACTGTTTTTT. It codes for CSVAGATNEKLFF. V gene TRBV29-1 combines with J gene TRBJ1-4; D unclear. Deletions cut 4 bases from V and 0 bases from J, with 6 bases between. This CDR3 has 13 residues. Germline CDR1 SQVTM, CDR2 ANQGSEA.

The gene calls are TRBV4-1 and TRBJ2-1, with D maybe TRBD2 (6 bases). CDR1 is MGHRA, CDR2 YSYEKL, per germline. The CDR3 is 14 residues long. V lost 4 bases and J lost 6, with 13 bases in between. CDR3 protein: CASSRPRRVNEQFF. The CDR3 DNA sequence: TGCGCCAGCAGCCGACCTCGGAGGGTCAATGAGCAGTTCTTC.

The rearrangement joins TRBV23-1 to TRBJ1-1; weak D call: TRBD1 (5 bases). TRBV23-1 is sorted into the ORF group, with uncertain function. The CDR3 consists of 16 residues. Trimming stripped 4 bases from V and 3 bases from J, with 18 bases between. The CDR3 region is CASSPPPGRGYTEAFF. The CDR3 DNA follows: TGCGCCAGCAGTCCACCCCCGGGGAGGGGATACACTGAAGCTTTCTTT.

J is TRBJ2-7 and V is TRBV7-9; a possible D gene is TRBD1 (6 bases). The CDR3 has 15 amino acids. CDR1 is SEHNR, CDR2 FQNEAQ, per germline (reference sequence). The V end lost 5 bases, the J end lost 0 bases, and 14 bases lay between the germline ends. In DNA, the CDR3 is TGTGCCAGCAGCCTCACAGGGTCGAGCTCCTACGAGCAGTACTTC. It encodes CASSLTGSSSYEQYF.

As for this clone: Compared with germline, one end of the junction differs, possibly owing to a read error. CDR3 loop: CASNQRLAGGPLQGQYF. The CDR3 DNA reads TGCGCCAGCAACCAAAGACTAGCGGGAGGCCCTTTGCAAGGGCAGTACTTC. V gene TRBV4-3 combines with J gene TRBJ2-7, with 13 bases aligning to TRBD2. Germline values: CDR1 LGHNA, CDR2 YSLEER. This CDR3 contains 17 residues.

This clone appeared a single time. This chain links TRBV7-9 with TRBJ2-7; 8 nucleotides align to TRBD2. V gave up 3 bases and J gave up 4 bases; unmatched junction bases: 8. This CDR3 contains 15 residues. Germline lookup yields CDR1 SEHNR and CDR2 FQNEAQ (reference sequence). CDR3 residues: CASSFPAGGRYEQYF. CDR3 DNA: TGTGCCAGCAGCTTTCCCGCGGGAGGACGGTACGAGCAGTACTTC. The whole variable domain, remainder taken from reference TRBV7-9 and TRBJ2-7, is DTGVSQNPRHKITKRGQNVTFRCDPISEHNRLYWYRQTLGQGPEFLTYFQNEAQLEKSRLLSDRFSAERPKGSFSTLEIQRTEQGDSAMYLCASSFPAGGRYEQYFGPGTRLTVT.

Many counts were recorded for this clone. The chain has TRBV9 and TRBJ1-4; D remains ambiguous. Germline assignment: CDR1 SGDLS and CDR2 YYNGEE. The CDR3 consists of 14 residues. The V and J ends lost 0 bases and 7 bases respectively, with 10 bases between them. The CDR3 sequence: CASSVGGLGEKLFF. In DNA form, the CDR3 reads TGTGCCAGCAGCGTAGGAGGGCTCGGTGAAAAACTGTTTTTT. The full variable domain, rest sourced from reference TRBV9 and TRBJ1-4, is DSGVTQTPKHLITATGQRVTLRCSPRSGDLSVYWYQQSLDQGLQFLIQYYNGEERAKGNILERFSAQQFPDLHSELNLSSLELGDSALYFCASSVGGLGEKLFFGSGTQLSVL.